This T cell receptor (beta chain) was found in a study of memory CD4+ T cells and cytomegalovirus serostatus. There are 11 residues in the CDR3. Trimming took 5 bases from V and 7 from J, leaving 8 bases between them. The germline V gene has CDR1 MDHEN and CDR2 SYDVKM. The sort gate was single viable CD3+CD4+CD8-CD45RO+ cells for memory CD4+ T cells. TCRdb keeps only in-frame clones here, not all; method: immunoSEQ multiplex PCR. The data hold 40,000 to 50,000 clones, with around 76% observed a single time. This sequence was found in an adult in good health and CMV-seronegative. The sequenced material came from memory CD4+ T cells from blood. The chain is built from TRBV28 and TRBJ1-1; D is unclear. CDR3 region: CASSPKYEAFF. The CDR3 DNA is TGTGCCAGCAGTCCCAAATATGAAGCTTTCTTT.